The T cell receptor (beta chain) under discussion was sequenced for a study of OX40 agonist ivuxolimab in advanced cancers. Turning to the study itself: At doses from 0.01 to 10 mg/kg, patients were given intravenous ivuxolimab every 2 weeks.

Study conclusions and caveats: With doses of 0.1 to 3.0 mg/kg, CD4+ and CD8+ blood T cells had undergone clonal expansion by week 6.

Data came from immunoSEQ multiplex PCR; TCRdb stores just in-frame clones and leaves some out. The data contain some 59,000 clones, 85% to 90% of them singletons. From germline, CDR1 is SGHTA and CDR2 FQGNSA. The CDR3 has 17 residues. V lost 0 bases to trimming and J lost 1 base; unmatched junction nucleotides: 5. A note on this clone: The antigen remains unidentified.

The receptor's source is an adult with an advanced solid tumor such as melanoma, head and neck, liver or kidney cancer. This chain joins TRBV7-2 and TRBJ2-3, with TRBD2 identical over 9 bases. Sequenced material: CD4+ or CD8+ T cells sorted from blood, taken in a trial of the OX40 agonist ivuxolimab. This CDR3 is CASSLALRGGGTDTQYF. CDR3 sequence (DNA): TGTGCCAGCAGCTTAGCGCTGCGCGGGGGGGGCACAGATACGCAGTATTTT.